The 4 T cell receptor beta chains below come from one sample, sequenced in a study of breast tumors, draining lymph nodes, adjacent tissues. TCRdb reanalysed the multiplex PCR reads using MiXCR and keeps one entry per CDR3 protein. The profile shows about 110,000 distinct CDR3 sequences, 30% of them singletons. Samples came from axillary lymph nodes draining the breast cancer. Source material: axillary lymph node tissue. These receptors originate from a female donor with breast cancer. Some clones in this sample may be carry-over from other donors' samples.

This clonotype was seen at least ten times. The V gene is TRBV19, the J gene TRBJ1-2; maybe TRBD1 (5 bases). V shed 3 bases and J shed 7 bases, with 15 bases lying between them. Looked up from germline, CDR1 is LNHDA and CDR2 is SQIVND (reference sequence). CDR3 length equals 14 residues. The CDR3 here is CASSIDSARVGYTF. The CDR3 DNA reads TGTGCCAGTAGTATCGATTCGGCCAGGGTTGGCTACACCTTC. Combining the CDR3 with reference TRBV19 and TRBJ1-2 gives the whole variable domain DGGITQSPKYLFRKEGQNVTLSCEQNLNHDAMYWYRQDPGQGLRLIYYSQIVNDFQKGDIAEGYSVSREKKESFPLTVTSAQKNPTAFYLCASSIDSARVGYTFGSGTRLTVV.

The table lists this clonotype with a few counts. The chain links TRBV5-4 to TRBJ2-3, with TRBD2 identical over 8 bases. Unmatched junction bases numbered 21, after V lost 7 bases and J lost 11 bases. Germline V gene lookup returns CDR1 SGHNT and CDR2 YYREEE (reference sequence). The CDR3 consists of 16 residues. The CDR3 DNA follows: TGTGCCAGCTATAGCCGGGGACTAGGTTGGTACAATGAGCAGTATTTT. This encodes CASYSRGLGWYNEQYF.

This clonotype was detected only a few times. A much larger clone is a single base away; this may be a read error. The V call is TRBV19, the J call TRBJ2-7; a possible D gene is TRBD2 (5 bases). Germline V gives CDR1 LNHDA, CDR2 SQIVND (reference sequence). This CDR3 comprises 17 residues. The CDR3 DNA is TGTGCCAGCCGTATATCTCCCAACCCTCTCGGGATCTACGAGCAGTCCTTC. Translating it yields CASRISPNPLGIYEQSF.

The sample holds many counts of this clonotype. The chain links TRBV27 to TRBJ1-5; weak D call: TRBD1 (6 bases). The CDR3 sequence is 14 residues long. The ends were cut back, 7 bases at V and 1 base at J, with 11 bases in the middle. Germline lookup yields CDR1 MNHEY and CDR2 SMNVEV (reference sequence). The CDR3 DNA is TGTGCCAGCAACAGGGTGGCCAGCAATCAGCCCCAGCATTTT. This codes for CASNRVASNQPQHF.